This record covers a single T cell receptor beta chain. This clone's antigen is unknown. No clone much larger than this one lies a single base away; base qualities are absent. The cohort comprised 550 to 700 healthy bone marrow donors. Cohort members were all nominally healthy when sampled, although unrecorded immune exposures were likely present. The donor was CMV seropositive and belonged to the group of about 290 seropositive cohort members. Every donor gave a peripheral blood sample, and the peripheral blood mononuclear cells from that sample were used for TCR beta sequencing. Genomic DNA extraction from the blood cell samples was performed with the Qiagen DNeasy Blood Extraction Kit. These data originate in a study of cytomegalovirus exposure and HLA in healthy donors (dated by TCRdb to 2016 to 2017). For context, the study as a whole: An earlier analysis of some 600 of the donors reported around 280 Gb of sequence data and around 120 million unique TCR beta sequences obtained from about 179 million T cells. Roughly 300 gigabases of sequencing data and around 80 million unique TCR sequences made up an early release that covered roughly 670 HLA-typed donors. Among the roughly 370 genotyped donors, around 81% belonged to the genetic ancestry cluster associated with self-reported Caucasian donors. The study aimed to test whether cataloging public T cell receptors could reveal signatures of past pathogen exposure. The study used immunosequencing to profile the T cell repertoires of hundreds of subjects and linked those repertoires to cytomegalovirus serostatus. Besides the first cohort of under 700 subjects, a separate validation cohort made up of 95 to 150 different subjects was used. The study combined high-throughput TCR immunosequencing, statistical association of individual TCRs with disease status, and machine learning to predict cytomegalovirus infection status. In a later analysis, previously published TCR beta repertoires from more than 500 donors were re-analyzed and high-resolution HLA genotyping was added so that TCR occurrence patterns could be studied. The later analysis used no new phenotypic data to find candidate immune exposures, relying instead on TCR beta sequences and their occurrence across donors. An earlier analysis of 500 to 650 of the donors applied high-throughput TCR beta sequencing to assess whether each TCR beta V gene segment acted as functional or pseudogenic. Donor age, sex, ethnicity and CMV serostatus were compiled together with the repertoire data. A later genetic analysis used genome-wide SNP genotypes for about 60% of the roughly 670 donors, treating that subset as a discovery cohort. All discovery cohort repertoires had been generated using a single sequencing platform. HLA typing included class I and class II loci at four-digit resolution. The number of donors typed differed by locus, with about 629-630 for A, B, C, DRB1 and DQB1, roughly 520 for DQA1, some 570 for DPA1, and about 450 for DPB1. A handful of DR-DQ haplotypes were handled as single units for association and clustering because linkage in the cohort was strong. Among around 400 genotyped donors of the cohort, an average of approximately 220,000 unique TCR beta nucleotide sequences was sequenced per donor, of which about 18% were non-productive.

The library was generated by the immunoSEQ multiplex PCR assay. For the multiplex PCR, a mixture combining 60 forward primers for TCR Vbeta segments and 13 reverse primers for TCR Jbeta segments was used. The CDR3 region of rearranged TCR beta genes was amplified from genomic DNA by a multiplex PCR assay. The amplified TCR beta libraries were sequenced on the Illumina HiSeq System as 87-base-pair reads. Per the source publication's procedure: A later analysis tallied about 77 million unique TCR beta chains across the 666 repertoires, and approximately 12 million of those chains were shared by two or more donors. Raw reads were error-corrected and collapsed into unique sequences with a nearest-neighbor algorithm that merged closely related sequences to remove PCR and sequencing errors. V, D and J gene segments were assigned by aligning CDR3 sequences to IMGT reference sequences. Each retained sequence needed at least a six-nucleotide match to both a V gene segment and a J gene segment. A rearrangement was called productive if the CDR3 had no stop codons and remained in frame with V and J, and every other rearrangement was called non-productive. Following IMGT convention, CDR3 was defined as the stretch from the second conserved V-encoded cysteine to the conserved J-encoded phenylalanine. In an earlier analysis of approximately 590 of the donors, sequences lacking an unambiguous match to a single V gene segment were excluded. An earlier analysis of a few hundred of the donors called V segments functional above 56.7% productive rearrangements and segregating when the between-donor standard deviation exceeded 5%. A statistical classification framework was built for diagnosing cytomegalovirus status from the catalog of TCR beta chain sequences. In a later analysis, TCR nucleotide sequences were compared against IMGT/GENE-DB human TR gene sequences so that V and J genes could be assigned. Using the TCRdist pipeline, a later analysis assigned CDR3 sequences along with most-parsimonious VDJ recombination scenarios. In a later analysis, each TCR beta chain was defined by its CDR3 amino acid sequence together with its V-gene family, and reads without a unique V-gene family were excluded. To address suspected cross-contamination and a sequencing artifact, a later analysis removed around 600 highly shared, low-generation-probability nucleotide sequences. For each public chain, a later analysis derived a clonal expansion index from normalized ranks of inferred template counts within each repertoire. In a later analysis, generation probabilities were computed using a VDJ recombination model fitted to out-of-frame rearrangements, and the results were checked against IGoR. In a later analysis, TCR-TCR, TCR-HLA and TCR-CMV co-occurrence was scored with hypergeometric tests, and a repertoire-size bias correction was applied to TCR pairs. A later analysis estimated false discovery rates by permuting HLA or CMV assignments 20 times. A later analysis grouped co-occurring TCRs with DBSCAN, adding TCRdist sequence similarity when clustering within HLA-allele-positive subsets. For co-occurrence clustering, repertoires with fewer than 30,000 or more than 120,000 public chains were excluded, along with 4 to 6 repertoires with anomalous nucleotide sharing. TCRdb re-hosts the immuneACCESS table, in-frame sequences only. Its copies lack some clones; in the studies checked, an unresolved V gene accounts for under half of them, and the cause for the rest is not known. For V, J and clone size, that table is used; D and trimming come from the DNA. A total of around 150,000 clones appear in this sample, 70% to 90% of them only once. The top ten hold roughly 8.8% of the sample.

The paper as a whole reports these results and caveats: A cluster of highly shared sequence variants was judged likely to represent a technical artifact of the sequencing pipeline. HLA typing was unavailable for some donors at each locus, so association tests used only the typed subset. Some 15 rarely observed V segments, including chromosome 9 orphons, were excluded from the earlier analysis of some 590 of the donors because counts were too low. This cohort had only TCR beta chains sequenced, and the lack of alpha or paired-chain data limited which features could be detected. Correlated functional status among segregating V segments might be attributable to linkage disequilibrium, but an unknown experimental factor could not be ruled out. A few of the identified cytomegalovirus-associated TCR beta chains were confirmed in vitro to be specific for cytomegalovirus antigens. CMV serostatus was the only immune exposure information available for the cohort. A later analysis reported that several top co-occurrence clusters appeared linked to parvovirus B19, influenza, CMV and Epstein-Barr virus. Broadly in line with IMGT annotations, most TCR beta V segments showed up in productive rearrangements about 87% or about 30% of the time in an earlier analysis of about 500 of the donors. A later genetic analysis reported fewer N-insertions in productive TCRs among donors in an Asian-associated ancestry cluster than the approximately 670-donor mean. In the study, around 160 TCR beta chains were listed as associated with cytomegalovirus. According to a later analysis, most CMV-associated TCR beta chains appeared to be HLA-restricted, and the HLA associations seemed to be driven largely by CMV exposure. When HLA alleles, especially DR and DQ, strongly co-occurred, attributing TCR associations to individual alleles was difficult. Roughly uniform sequencing depth across donors was assumed in presence/absence analyses, although this assumption may not hold. Specific HLA alleles were associated with roughly 17,000 TCR beta sequences at a false discovery rate of 0.05 in a later analysis. Most TCR sequences were observed very rarely across donors, whereas some public TCRs were present in many individuals. According to the authors, the approach could potentially be generalized to other disease states and immunological phenotypes. An association between a missense DCLRE1C variant and V-gene and J-gene trimming of TCR beta chains was found in a later genetic analysis and replicated in an independent cohort. In a later analysis, HLA-associated TCR beta chains were found to be more clonally expanded and to have lower generation probabilities than equally common non-associated chains. The classifier was reported to diagnose cytomegalovirus status with high specificity and sensitivity in both the original and validation cohorts. A further reported finding was that TCR beta sequences accurately predicted the HLA-A and HLA-B alleles for most subjects in the first cohort. In a later analysis, the rate of TCR association differed among HLA loci, with DRB1 alleles having the most associated TCRs and HLA-C alleles having the fewest.

Sequencing input: PBMCs. This TCR was recovered from a man younger than 35 in good health and CMV-seropositive.

The nucleotide sequence reads as follows: TGCAGCGTTGGGACAGGGAACGAGCAGTACTTC. This codes for CSVGTGNEQYF. The chain couples TRBV29-1 to TRBJ2-7, with 8 central nucleotides matching TRBD1. Looking up the germline V gene yields CDR1 SQVTM and CDR2 ANQGSEA. At the junction V is shortened by 4 bases and J by 5 bases; bases outside the gene matches: 1. The CDR3 has 11 amino acids, counting the end cysteine and phenylalanine. Only the CDR3 DNA is retained, 33 bases long and in frame from the first base.